This record covers a single T cell receptor (beta chain). Only in-frame clones appear in the TCRdb table, and some are missing; sequencing was by immunoSEQ multiplex PCR. The data show approximately 22,000 clones, 73% seen once. This sample was included in a study of T cells after posttransplantation cyclophosphamide. The CDR3 extends over 14 amino acids. Germline CDR1 SQVTM, CDR2 ANQGSEA. V dropped 7 bases and J dropped 0 bases, with 15 bases sitting between them. The sequence was obtained from a woman aged 55-70 years in good health, CMV-negative, and a related stem cell transplant donor. The chain employs TRBV29-1 and TRBJ1-1; D not certain. The sample comprised memory CD4+ T cells sorted from PBMCs. This CDR3 reads CSGTRVDLNTEAFF. For the CDR3, the DNA is TGCAGCGGGACTCGGGTAGACCTGAACACTGAAGCTTTCTTT.